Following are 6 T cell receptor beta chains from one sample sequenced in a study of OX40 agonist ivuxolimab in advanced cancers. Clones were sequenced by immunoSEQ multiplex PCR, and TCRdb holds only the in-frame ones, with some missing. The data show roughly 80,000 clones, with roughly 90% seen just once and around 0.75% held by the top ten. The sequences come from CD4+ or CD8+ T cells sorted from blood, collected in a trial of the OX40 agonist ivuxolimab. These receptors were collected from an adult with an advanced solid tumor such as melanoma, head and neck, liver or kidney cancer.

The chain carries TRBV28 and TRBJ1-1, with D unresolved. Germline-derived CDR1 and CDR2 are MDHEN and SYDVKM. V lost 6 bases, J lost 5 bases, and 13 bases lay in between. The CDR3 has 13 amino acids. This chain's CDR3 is CASSLSGVTEAFF. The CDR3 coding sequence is TGTGCCAGCAGCTTGAGTGGGGTAACTGAAGCTTTCTTT. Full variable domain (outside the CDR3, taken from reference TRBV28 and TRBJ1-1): DVKVTQSSRYLVKRTGEKVFLECVQDMDHENMFWYRQDPGLGLRLIYFSYDVKMKEKGDIPEGYSVSREKKERFSLILESASTNQTSMYLCASSLSGVTEAFFGQGTRLTVV.

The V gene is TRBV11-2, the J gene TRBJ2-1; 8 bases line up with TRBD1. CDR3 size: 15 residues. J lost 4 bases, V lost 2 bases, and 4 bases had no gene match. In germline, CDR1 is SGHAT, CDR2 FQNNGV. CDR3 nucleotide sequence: TGTGCCAGCAGCTTAATTTACAGGGGGTACAATGAGCAGTTCTTC. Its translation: CASSLIYRGYNEQFF.

CDR3 protein: CATSRAGLLSGNTIYF. DNA for the CDR3: TGTGCCACCAGCAGGGCGGGACTCCTCTCTGGAAACACCATATATTTT. The V and J genes are TRBV15 and TRBJ1-3, with D possibly TRBD1 on 5 matching bases. Germline V gives CDR1 LNHNV, CDR2 YYDKDF (reference sequence). V lost 3 bases, J lost 0 bases, and 12 bases lay in between. The CDR3 has 16 amino acids.

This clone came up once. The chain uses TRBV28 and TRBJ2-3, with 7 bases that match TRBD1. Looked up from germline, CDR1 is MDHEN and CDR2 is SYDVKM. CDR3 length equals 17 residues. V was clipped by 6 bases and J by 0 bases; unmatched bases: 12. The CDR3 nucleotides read TGTGCCAGCAGCCCTTTAACGGGACAGTCTAGCACAGATACGCAGTATTTT. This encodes CASSPLTGQSSTDTQYF.

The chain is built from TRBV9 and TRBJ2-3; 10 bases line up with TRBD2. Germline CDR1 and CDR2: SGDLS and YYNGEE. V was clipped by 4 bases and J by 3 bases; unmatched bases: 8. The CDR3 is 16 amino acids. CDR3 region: CASSMRLAGATDTQYF. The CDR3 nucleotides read TGTGCCAGCAGCATGAGACTAGCGGGTGCGACAGATACGCAGTATTTT.

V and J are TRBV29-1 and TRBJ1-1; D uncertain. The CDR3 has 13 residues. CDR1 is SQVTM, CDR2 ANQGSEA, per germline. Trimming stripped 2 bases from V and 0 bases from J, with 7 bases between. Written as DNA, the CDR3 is TGCAGCGTTGAAAGGCAGATGAACACTGAAGCTTTCTTT. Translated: CSVERQMNTEAFF.